This T cell receptor beta chain was sequenced during a study of T cell responses to AZD1222 COVID-19 vaccine. As for the study in general: Analysis merged second doses at about 4 or about 12 weeks.

Deletions cut 1 base from V and 8 bases from J, with 8 bases between. The CDR3 covers 12 residues. Germline V lookup: CDR1 WSHSY, CDR2 SAAADI. Assay: immunoSEQ multiplex PCR; the TCRdb copy retains only in-frame clones and omits some. Among some 70,000 clones listed, roughly 82% were seen once. Findings of the study overall: Vaccine-related CD4 TCRs covered spike, predominating at 160-218 and 743-854.

To note about this clone: The antigen is not known.

The receptor comes from an adult in good health. V is TRBV10-2 and J is TRBJ1-1; no definite D call. The sequencing here drew on peripheral blood, taken on day 0 of AZD1222 vaccination. DNA of the CDR3: TGCGCCAGCAGTGAGTTCACCACAGAAGCTTTCTTT. This encodes CASSEFTTEAFF.